Following are 24 T cell receptor beta chains from one sample sequenced in a study of tumor and adjacent non-tumor tissue in lung cancer. Three rounds of nested PCR, following a modified ARM-PCR protocol, produced the TCRbeta library. MiXCR was run by TCRdb on the multiplex PCR reads, yielding one entry per CDR3 protein. Of 200,000 to 250,000 distinct CDR3 sequences in the sample, 60% to 75% were seen once. The template was RNA from unsorted bulk tissue. Sequencing was done on a sample of lung tumor tissue. The source is a man aged 55 to 70 with non-small cell lung cancer.

For this clonotype: This may stem from a read error, because a much larger clone lies one nucleotide away. The V and J genes are TRBV5-1 and TRBJ1-2; 7 bases match TRBD1. CDR3 length equals 14 residues. Germline CDR1 SGHRS, CDR2 YFSETQ. This CDR3 reads CANSLGTGVYGYTF. In DNA, the CDR3 is TGCGCCAACAGCTTGGGCACAGGGGTCTATGGCTACACCTTC. Full variable domain (rest looked up from reference TRBV5-1 and TRBJ1-2): KAGVTQTPRYLIKTRGQQVTLSCSPISGHRSVSWYQQTPGQGLQFLFEYFSETQRNKGNFPGRFSGRQFSNSRSEMNVSTLELGDSALYLCANSLGTGVYGYTFGSGTRLTVV.

This chain joins TRBV2 and TRBJ2-3; the match to TRBD2 covers 10 bases. The CDR3 covers 18 residues. Germline V gene sequence: CDR1 SNHLY, CDR2 FYNNEI. V shed 6 bases, J shed 2 bases, and the junction held 14 bases outside the gene matches. CDR3 DNA: TGTGCCAGCAGCCCGTCTAGCGGGAGTTTAGGATTCACAGATACGCAGTATTTT. Its translation: CASSPSSGSLGFTDTQYF.

For this clonotype: A much larger clonotype is one base distant, so this may be a read error. The rearrangement links TRBV20-1 to TRBJ2-1, with D maybe TRBD1 (6 bases). V lost 3 bases, J lost 7 bases, and 25 bases lay in between. Germline CDR1 DFQATT, CDR2 SNEGSKA (reference sequence). The CDR3 runs to 17 residues. CDR3 DNA sequence: TGCAGTGCTAGGACGGTTATTAGCGTGGGGGCCGTAAATGAGCAGTTCTTC. Translating it yields CSARTVISVGAVNEQFF.

V gene TRBV10-2 combines with J gene TRBJ1-3; 7 bases fit TRBD1. Germline CDR1 reads WSHSY; CDR2 reads SAAADI. The CDR3 consists of 16 residues. The J segment lost 4 bases and the V segment lost 0 bases, leaving 6 bases of the junction unmatched. CDR3 coding DNA: TGCGCCAGCAGTGAGTCGAGAAGGGGGCAAGGAAACACCATATATTTT. Translating it yields CASSESRRGQGNTIYF.

The chain uses TRBV11-3 and TRBJ2-5; either TRBD1 or TRBD2 may supply D (6 bases each). This CDR3 has 18 residues. Looked up from germline, CDR1 is SGHNT and CDR2 is YENEEA. Trimming pared 6 bases from V and 1 base from J, leaving 24 bases between. This CDR3 is CASRLQSRGRGFQETQYF. DNA of the CDR3: TGTGCCAGCAGATTGCAGAGTCGGGGGCGTGGGTTCCAAGAGACCCAGTACTTC.

This clonotype has just one count. This may arise from a read error, as a much more abundant clone is one base away. V is TRBV20-1 and J is TRBJ2-7; TRBD1 might be the D (5 bases). The length of the CDR3 is 12 residues. CDR1 is DFQATT, CDR2 SNEGSKA, per germline (reference sequence). V was cut by 3 bases and J by 2 bases, with 8 bases left in between. The CDR3 reads CSASRRAYEQYF. The CDR3 DNA sequence: TGCAGTGCTAGTCGCAGGGCCTACGAGCAGTACTTC.

As regards this clonotype: An end of the junction does not agree with germline; a read error may underlie this. The chain recombines TRBV11-1 with TRBJ2-1; 11 bases map to TRBD2. The germline V gene has CDR1 SGHAT and CDR2 FQDESV (reference sequence). CDR3 length: 17 residues. The CDR3 DNA reads TGTGCCTGCAGCGAATCATATAGCGGGGGGGCCTACAATGAGCAATTCTTC. Encoded protein: CACSESYSGGAYNEQFF.

On this clonotype itself: The CDR3 ends on some other residue instead of the conserved phenylalanine or tryptophan, so this is likely a read error. The rearrangement joins TRBV6-6 to TRBJ1-5; possible D gene TRBD1, 5 bases. The CDR3 is 14 residues long. Germline V gene lookup returns CDR1 MNHNY and CDR2 SVGAGI (reference sequence). The V and J ends lost 2 bases and 6 bases respectively, with 11 bases between them. In DNA, the CDR3 is TGTGCCAGCAGTTACGCGGGGGTGGGTCAGCCCCAGCATTGT. It yields the protein CASSYAGVGQPQHC.

The chain has TRBV20-1 and TRBJ1-2, with a weak D call TRBD1 (5 bases). The V gene's germline CDR1 is DFQATT and CDR2 SNEGSKA (reference sequence). This CDR3 has 14 amino acids. V was cut by 2 bases and J by 8 bases, with 18 bases left in between. The CDR3 region has the DNA TGCAGTGCTAGACCCCTCACAGGCTCGGGGGGCTACACCTTC. Protein sequence: CSARPLTGSGGYTF.

In nucleotides, the CDR3 is TGTGCCAGTAGACCGGGGATCCCTAGCACAGATACGCAGTATTTT. This encodes CASRPGIPSTDTQYF. This chain links TRBV12-3 or TRBV12-4 with TRBJ2-3; D perhaps matches TRBD2 (5 bases). The V end lost 9 bases, the J end lost 0 bases, and 16 bases lay between the germline ends. The CDR3 spans 15 residues.

This chain links TRBV6-2 or TRBV6-3 with TRBJ2-6; 7 positions match TRBD1. In germline, CDR1 is MNHEY, CDR2 SVGEGT. The CDR3 extends over 18 amino acids. V lost 5 bases and J lost 8; bases outside the gene matches: 18. CDR3 sequence (DNA): TGTGCCAGCAGTCCCCTCGACAGGGTACCTTACGGGACCAACGTCCTGACTTTC. Its translation is CASSPLDRVPYGTNVLTF.

The CDR3 sequence is CASSTQEGDYTF. For the CDR3, the DNA is TGTGCCAGCAGTACCCAGGAAGGCGACTACACCTTC. The V and J genes are TRBV6-5 and TRBJ1-2; D gene unclear. There are 12 residues in the CDR3. The V gene lost 5 bases and the J gene lost 10 bases, with 14 bases spanning the gap. In germline, CDR1 is MNHEY, CDR2 SVGAGI.

To note about this clonotype: A much larger clone lies a single base off, so this may be a read error. The chain joins TRBV20-1 to TRBJ1-1, with a weak D call TRBD1 (6 bases). The CDR3 has 15 amino acids. Germline V gives CDR1 DFQATT, CDR2 SNEGSKA (reference sequence). CDR3 residues: CNARDSRGINTEAFF. Here the CDR3 DNA reads TGCAATGCTAGAGATTCCAGGGGTATAAACACTGAAGCTTTCTTT.

The count of this clonotype is one. The gene calls are TRBV5-4 and TRBJ1-6, with D perhaps TRBD1 (6 bases). The germline CDR1 and CDR2 sequences are SGHNT and YYREEE (reference sequence). V lost 7 bases and J lost 9, with 17 bases in between. The length of the CDR3 is 14 residues. This chain's CDR3 is CASSPRGNGSPLHF. The CDR3 DNA follows: TGTGCCAGCTCTCCCAGGGGAAATGGTTCACCCCTCCACTTT.

Comment on this clonotype: The junction departs from germline at one end; a sequencing error may be responsible. V and J are TRBV29-1 and TRBJ2-6, with D perhaps matching TRBD1 (5 bases). Germline CDR1 SQVTM, CDR2 ANQGSEA. There are 15 residues in the CDR3. CDR3 sequence reads: CSAITDRSGANALTF. The DNA of the CDR3 is TGCAGCGCTATCACCGACCGCTCTGGGGCCAACGCCCTGACTTTC. Full variable domain (rest looked up from reference TRBV29-1 and TRBJ2-6): SAVISQKPSRDICQRGTSLTIQCQVDSQVTMMFWYRQQPGQSLTLIATANQGSEATYESGFVIDKFPISRPNLTFSTLTVSNMSPEDSSIYLCSAITDRSGANALTFGAGSRLTVL.

Of note for this clonotype: A much larger clonotype is one base distant, so this may be a read error. The chain couples TRBV4-3 to TRBJ2-2; D gene uncertain. The germline V gene encodes CDR1 LGHNA and CDR2 YSLEER. Trimming took off 3 bases at V and 6 bases at J, with 14 bases between the two ends. This CDR3 has 15 amino acids. CDR3 loop: CASSHLPLGAGELFF. The DNA for the CDR3 is TGCGCCAGCAGCCACCTTCCCCTTGGTGCCGGGGAGCTGTTTTTT.

Regarding this clonotype: Given a much more abundant clone one base away, this may be a read error. The chain combines TRBV20-1 with TRBJ2-2; tentatively, D is TRBD1 (5 bases). The CDR3 length is 11 residues. In germline, CDR1 is DFQATT, CDR2 SNEGSKA (reference sequence). In nucleotides, the CDR3 is TGCGGTGCTAAGGGGCCCGGGGAGCTGTTTTTT. This encodes CGAKGPGELFF.

A note on this clonotype: A much larger clone sits a single nucleotide away, making a read error possible. The rearrangement uses TRBV6-6 and TRBJ2-4; D may be TRBD2 (6 bases). This CDR3 has 17 residues. Per the germline V gene, CDR1 is MNHNY and CDR2 is SVGAGI (reference sequence). In DNA form, the CDR3 reads TGTACCAGCACCAAAGGGGACTCCAAGACCCGGGGAAACATTCAGTACTTC. As protein: CTSTKGDSKTRGNIQYF.

A note on this clonotype: At one boundary the junction diverges from the germline segment, which might be a read error. V and J are TRBV6-2 or TRBV6-3 and TRBJ2-1, with D maybe TRBD2 (5 bases). The germline V gene encodes CDR1 MNHEY and CDR2 SVGEGT. The CDR3 extends over 17 amino acids. The CDR3 sequence is CASTYDSIGNKYNEQFF. The CDR3 coding sequence is TGTGCTAGCACTTACGATAGTATCGGGAATAAATACAATGAGCAGTTCTTC.

Note on this clonotype: One end of the junction is discordant with germline, which a read error may explain. The genes are TRBV20-1 and TRBJ2-2; TRBD1 might be the D (6 bases). This CDR3 comprises 14 residues. CDR1 and CDR2 from the germline V gene are DFQATT and SNEGSKA (reference sequence). This CDR3 is CSAPQGQNTEELFF. The CDR3 DNA follows: TGCAGTGCACCACAGGGTCAGAACACCGAGGAGCTGTTTTTT.

As to this clonotype: Possible read error: a much larger clone is one base away. The conserved phenylalanine or tryptophan is not found at the CDR3 terminus, so this likely reflects a read error. V is TRBV29-1 and J is TRBJ1-3; 7 bases agree with TRBD1. After removal of 5 bases from V and 1 base from J, the junction contained 8 bases not matched to a gene. Germline loops: CDR1 SQVTM, CDR2 ANQGSEA. The CDR3 is 15 residues long. Written as DNA, the CDR3 is TGCAGCGTTCAACCCCGACAGGGTTCTGGAAACACCATATATATT. This codes for CSVQPRQGSGNTIYI.

The chain joins TRBV11-3 to TRBJ1-2, with D maybe TRBD1 (5 bases). The V gene's germline CDR1 is SGHNT and CDR2 YENEEA. Trimming cost V 2 bases and J 14 bases, with 24 bases left between them. This CDR3 comprises 15 residues. CDR3 residues: CASSLSSGLNYDYTF. The DNA of the CDR3 is TGTGCCAGCAGCTTATCGTCAGGGTTGAACTATGACTATACCTTC. Using reference TRBV11-3 and TRBJ1-2 for the parts outside the CDR3, the full variable domain is EAGVVQSPRYKIIEKKQPVAFWCNPISGHNTLYWYLQNLGQGPELLIRYENEEAVDDSQLPKDRFSAERLKGVDSTLKIQPAELGDSAVYLCASSLSSGLNYDYTFGSGTRLTVV.

With respect to this clonotype: A junction boundary mismatches the germline segment, possibly from a read error. The chain links TRBV11-2 to TRBJ2-6, with a tentative D call TRBD1 (5 bases). The length of the CDR3 is 14 residues. Germline V CDR1 and CDR2: SGHAT, FQNNGV. The CDR3 DNA reads TGTGCCAGCAGTCCTATCTCTGGGGCCAACGACCGGAGATTC. This codes for CASSPISGANDRRF.

CDR3 nucleotides: TGTGCCAGCAGCTTGGAAGCGGGAGTAGTAGATGAGCAGTTCTTC. Translated, it gives CASSLEAGVVDEQFF. This chain links TRBV5-5 with TRBJ2-1; 8 bases agree with TRBD2. V dropped 0 bases and J dropped 8; count of bases not matched to a gene: 7. The CDR3 extends over 15 amino acids. The germline V gene encodes CDR1 SGHKS and CDR2 YYEKEE (reference sequence).